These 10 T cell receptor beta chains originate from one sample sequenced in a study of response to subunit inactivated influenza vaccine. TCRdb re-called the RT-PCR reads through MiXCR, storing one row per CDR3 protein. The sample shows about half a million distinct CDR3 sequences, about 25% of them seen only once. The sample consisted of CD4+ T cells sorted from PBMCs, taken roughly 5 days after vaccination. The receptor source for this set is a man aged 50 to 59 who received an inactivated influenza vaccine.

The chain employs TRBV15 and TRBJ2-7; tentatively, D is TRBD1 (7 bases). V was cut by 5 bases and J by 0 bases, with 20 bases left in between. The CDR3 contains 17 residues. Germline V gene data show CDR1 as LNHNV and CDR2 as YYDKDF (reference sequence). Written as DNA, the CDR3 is TGTGCCACCAGCCCGCATCCCCGACAGGGACTCTCCTACGAGCAGTACTTC. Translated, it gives CATSPHPRQGLSYEQYF. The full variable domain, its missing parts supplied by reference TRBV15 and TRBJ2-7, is DAMVIQNPRYQVTQFGKPVTLSCSQTLNHNVMYWYQQKSSQAPKLLFHYYDKDFNNEADTPDNFQSRRPNTSFCFLDIRSPGLGDTAMYLCATSPHPRQGLSYEQYFGPGTRLTVT.

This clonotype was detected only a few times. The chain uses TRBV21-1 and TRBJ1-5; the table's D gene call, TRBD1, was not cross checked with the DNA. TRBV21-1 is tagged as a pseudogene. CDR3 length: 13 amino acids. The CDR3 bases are TGTGCCAGCAGCAAACAGGGGTTGGAGCCCCAGCATTTT. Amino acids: CASSKQGLEPQHF.

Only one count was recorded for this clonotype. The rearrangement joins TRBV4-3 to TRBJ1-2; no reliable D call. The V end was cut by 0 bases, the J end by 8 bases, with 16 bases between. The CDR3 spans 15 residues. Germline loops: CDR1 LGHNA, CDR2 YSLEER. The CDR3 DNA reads TGCGCCAGCAGCCAAGATTGGTCAGAACCCTGGGGCTACACCTTC. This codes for CASSQDWSEPWGYTF.

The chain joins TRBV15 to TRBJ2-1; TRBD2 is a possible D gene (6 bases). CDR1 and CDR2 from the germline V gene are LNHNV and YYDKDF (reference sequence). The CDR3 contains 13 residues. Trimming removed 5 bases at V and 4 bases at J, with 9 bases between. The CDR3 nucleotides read TGTGCCACCAGCGGGGGGAATTACAATGAGCAGTTCTTC. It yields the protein CATSGGNYNEQFF.

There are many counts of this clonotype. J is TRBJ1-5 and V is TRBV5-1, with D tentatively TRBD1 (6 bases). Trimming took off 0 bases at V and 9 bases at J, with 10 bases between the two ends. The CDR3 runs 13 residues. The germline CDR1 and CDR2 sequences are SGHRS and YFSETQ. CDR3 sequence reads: CASSLDRDAPQHF. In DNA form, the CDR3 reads TGCGCCAGCAGCTTGGACAGGGACGCGCCCCAGCATTTT.

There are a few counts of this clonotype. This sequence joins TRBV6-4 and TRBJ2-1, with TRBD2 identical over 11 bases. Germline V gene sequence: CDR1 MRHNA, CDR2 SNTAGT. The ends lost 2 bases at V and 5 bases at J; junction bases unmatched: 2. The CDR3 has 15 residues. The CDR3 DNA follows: TGTGCCAGCAGTGACGGGACTAGCGGCCACAATGAGCAGTTCTTC. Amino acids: CASSDGTSGHNEQFF.

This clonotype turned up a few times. CDR3 amino acids: CASSFRTSYNEQFF. For the CDR3, the DNA is TGTGCCAGCAGTTTCCGGACCTCGTACAATGAGCAGTTCTTC. The chain recombines TRBV12-3 or TRBV12-4 with TRBJ2-1; D not certain. Trimming stripped 3 bases from V and 4 bases from J, with 10 bases between. CDR3 length: 14 residues.

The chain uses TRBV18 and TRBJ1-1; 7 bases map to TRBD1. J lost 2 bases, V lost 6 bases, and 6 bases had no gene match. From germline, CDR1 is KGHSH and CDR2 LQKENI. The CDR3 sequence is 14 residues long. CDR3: CASSHGTVNTEAFF. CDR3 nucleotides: TGTGCCAGCTCCCACGGGACAGTTAACACTGAAGCTTTCTTT.

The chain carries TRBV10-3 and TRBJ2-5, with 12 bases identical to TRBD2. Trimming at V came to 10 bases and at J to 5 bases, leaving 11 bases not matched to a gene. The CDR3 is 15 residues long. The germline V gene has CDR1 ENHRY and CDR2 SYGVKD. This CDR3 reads CATRLAGALGETQYF. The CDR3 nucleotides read TGTGCCACCCGACTAGCGGGAGCTCTTGGGGAGACCCAGTACTTC.

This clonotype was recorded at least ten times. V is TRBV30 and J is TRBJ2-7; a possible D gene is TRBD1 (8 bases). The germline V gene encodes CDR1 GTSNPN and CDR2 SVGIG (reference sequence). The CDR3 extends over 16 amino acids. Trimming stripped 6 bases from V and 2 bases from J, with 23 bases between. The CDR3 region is CACNPTSGTGTYEQYF. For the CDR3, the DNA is TGTGCCTGCAACCCTACCAGCGGGACAGGTACCTACGAGCAGTACTTC. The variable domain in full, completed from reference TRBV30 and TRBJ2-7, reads SQTIHQWPATLVQPVGSPLSLECTVEGTSNPNLYWYRQAAGRGLQLLFYSVGIGQISSEVPQNLSASRPQDRQFILSSKKLLLSDSGFYLCACNPTSGTGTYEQYFGPGTRLTVT.